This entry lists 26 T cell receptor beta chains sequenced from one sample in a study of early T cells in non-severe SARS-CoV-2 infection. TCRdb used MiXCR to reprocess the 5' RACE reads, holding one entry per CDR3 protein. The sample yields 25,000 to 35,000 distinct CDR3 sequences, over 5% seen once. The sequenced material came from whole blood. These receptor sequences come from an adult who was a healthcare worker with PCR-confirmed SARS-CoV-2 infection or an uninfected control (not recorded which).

The CDR3 protein is CASSQTGGGELFF. For the CDR3, the DNA is TGTGCCAGCAGCCAGACAGGCGGCGGGGAGCTGTTTTTT. This chain joins TRBV3-1 and TRBJ2-2, with D possibly matching TRBD1 (6 bases). CDR1 and CDR2 from the germline V gene are LGHDT and YNNKEL (reference sequence). The V gene lost 3 bases and the J gene lost 7 bases, with 9 bases spanning the gap. This CDR3 is 13 amino acids long.

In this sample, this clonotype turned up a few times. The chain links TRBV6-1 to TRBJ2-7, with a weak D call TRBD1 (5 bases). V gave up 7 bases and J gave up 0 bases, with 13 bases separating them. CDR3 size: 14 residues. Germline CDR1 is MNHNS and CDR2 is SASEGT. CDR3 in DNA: TGTGCCAGCACGGACACACTAAGCTCCTACGAGCAGTACTTC. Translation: CASTDTLSSYEQYF.

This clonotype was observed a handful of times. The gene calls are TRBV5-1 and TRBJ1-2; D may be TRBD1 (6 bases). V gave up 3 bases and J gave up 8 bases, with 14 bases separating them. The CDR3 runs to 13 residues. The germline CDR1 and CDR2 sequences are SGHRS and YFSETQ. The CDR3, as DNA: TGCGCCAGCAGCTCATACAGGGTCGAGGGCTACACCTTC. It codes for CASSSYRVEGYTF.

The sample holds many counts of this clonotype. The CDR3 protein is CASSLSGSGYEQYF. The CDR3 DNA follows: TGTGCCAGCAGCCTGTCAGGGTCTGGCTACGAGCAGTACTTC. The J gene is TRBJ2-7, the V gene TRBV12-3 or TRBV12-4, with D tentatively TRBD1 (5 bases). Trimming took 6 bases from V and 3 from J, leaving 15 bases between them. This CDR3 contains 14 residues.

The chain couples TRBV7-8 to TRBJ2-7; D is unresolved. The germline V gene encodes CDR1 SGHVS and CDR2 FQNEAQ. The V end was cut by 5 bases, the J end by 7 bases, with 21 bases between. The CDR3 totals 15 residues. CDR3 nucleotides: TGTGCCAGCAGCCCCCCGGGCGGAACAGTACGGGAGCAGTACTTC. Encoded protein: CASSPPGGTVREQYF.

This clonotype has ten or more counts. The CDR3 sequence is CATRGVREQYF. The CDR3 DNA follows: TGTGCCACCAGGGGGGTCCGCGAGCAGTACTTC. This chain uses TRBV6-5 with TRBJ2-7; D is possibly TRBD1 (7 bases). The germline V gene has CDR1 MNHEY and CDR2 SVGAGI. The CDR3 covers 11 residues. V lost 10 bases, J lost 6 bases, and 13 bases lay in between.

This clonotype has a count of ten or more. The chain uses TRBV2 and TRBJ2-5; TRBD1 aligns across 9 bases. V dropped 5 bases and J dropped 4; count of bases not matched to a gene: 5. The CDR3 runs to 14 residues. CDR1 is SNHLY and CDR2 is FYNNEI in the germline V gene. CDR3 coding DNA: TGTGCCAGCAGTTCGGGACAGGGTAGAGAGACCCAGTACTTC. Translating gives CASSSGQGRETQYF.

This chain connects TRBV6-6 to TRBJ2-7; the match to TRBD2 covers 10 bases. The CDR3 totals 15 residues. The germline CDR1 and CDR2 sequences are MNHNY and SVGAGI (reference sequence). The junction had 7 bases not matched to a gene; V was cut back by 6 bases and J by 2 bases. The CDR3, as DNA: TGTGCCAGCAGCCCTAGCGGGGGCTTCGCCTACGAGCAGTACTTC. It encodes CASSPSGGFAYEQYF.

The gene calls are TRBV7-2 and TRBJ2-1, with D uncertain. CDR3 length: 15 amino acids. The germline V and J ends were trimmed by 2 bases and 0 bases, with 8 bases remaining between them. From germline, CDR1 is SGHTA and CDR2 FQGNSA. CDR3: CASSLRAPSYNEQFF. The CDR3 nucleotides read TGTGCCAGCAGCTTACGGGCTCCCTCCTACAATGAGCAGTTCTTC.

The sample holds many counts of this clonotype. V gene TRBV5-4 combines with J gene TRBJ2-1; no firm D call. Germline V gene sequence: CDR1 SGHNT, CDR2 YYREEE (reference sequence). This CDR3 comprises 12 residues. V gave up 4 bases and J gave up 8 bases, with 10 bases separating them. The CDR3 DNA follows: TGTGCCAGCAGCCACTCAGGTTATGAGCAGTTCTTC. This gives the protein CASSHSGYEQFF.

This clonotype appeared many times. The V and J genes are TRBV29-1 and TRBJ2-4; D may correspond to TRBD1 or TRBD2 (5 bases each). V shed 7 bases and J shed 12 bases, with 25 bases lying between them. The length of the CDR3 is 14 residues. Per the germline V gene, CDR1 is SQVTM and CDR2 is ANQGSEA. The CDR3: CSEGSGLREWDQYF. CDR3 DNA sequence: TGCAGCGAAGGTTCAGGACTCAGGGAGTGGGATCAGTACTTC.

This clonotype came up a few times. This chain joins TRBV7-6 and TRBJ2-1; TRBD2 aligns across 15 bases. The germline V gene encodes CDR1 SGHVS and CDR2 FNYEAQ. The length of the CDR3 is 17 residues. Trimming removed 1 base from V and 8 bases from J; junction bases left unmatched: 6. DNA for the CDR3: TGTGCCAGCAGCTTAGAGGGACTAGCGGGGGGCCGGGATGAGCAGTTCTTC. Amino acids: CASSLEGLAGGRDEQFF.

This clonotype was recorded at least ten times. CDR3 region: CASGSGTGGSGANVLTF. CDR3 nucleotides: TGCGCCAGCGGATCCGGGACAGGGGGCTCTGGGGCCAACGTCCTGACTTTC. The chain links TRBV10-2 to TRBJ2-6, with 11 bases aligning to TRBD1. The CDR3 has 17 amino acids. CDR1 and CDR2 from the germline V gene are WSHSY and SAAADI. V shed 8 bases and J 0 bases; nucleotides not matched to a gene: 6.

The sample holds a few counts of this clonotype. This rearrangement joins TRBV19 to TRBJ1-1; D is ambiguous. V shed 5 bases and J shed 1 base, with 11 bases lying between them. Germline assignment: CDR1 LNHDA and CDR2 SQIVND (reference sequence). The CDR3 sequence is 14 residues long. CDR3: CASSPDTKNTEAFF. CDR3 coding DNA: TGTGCCAGTAGTCCTGACACCAAGAACACTGAAGCTTTCTTT.

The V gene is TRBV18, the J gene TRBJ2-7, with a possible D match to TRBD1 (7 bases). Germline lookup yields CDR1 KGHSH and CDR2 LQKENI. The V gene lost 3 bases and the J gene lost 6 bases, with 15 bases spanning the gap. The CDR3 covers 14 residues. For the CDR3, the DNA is TGTGCCAGCTCACCCCTGACAGGGCGGGGCGAGCAGTACTTC. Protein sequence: CASSPLTGRGEQYF.

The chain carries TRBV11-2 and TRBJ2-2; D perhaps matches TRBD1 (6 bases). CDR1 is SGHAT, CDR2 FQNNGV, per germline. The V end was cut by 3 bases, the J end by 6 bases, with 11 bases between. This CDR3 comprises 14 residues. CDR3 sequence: CASSFSSGAGELFF. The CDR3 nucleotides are TGTGCCAGCAGCTTTTCCTCAGGGGCCGGGGAGCTGTTTTTT.

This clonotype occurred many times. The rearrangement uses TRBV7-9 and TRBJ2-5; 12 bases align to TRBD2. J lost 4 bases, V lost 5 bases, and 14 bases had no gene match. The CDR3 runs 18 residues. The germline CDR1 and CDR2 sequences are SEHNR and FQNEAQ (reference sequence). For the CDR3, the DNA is TGTGCCAGCAGCCTCCTAGCGGGGGGGGCCGGGGACCCAGAGACCCAGTACTTC. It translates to CASSLLAGGAGDPETQYF. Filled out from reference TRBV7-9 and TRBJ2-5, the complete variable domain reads DTGVSQNPRHKITKRGQNVTFRCDPISEHNRLYWYRQTLGQGPEFLTYFQNEAQLEKSRLLSDRFSAERPKGSFSTLEIQRTEQGDSAMYLCASSLLAGGAGDPETQYFGPGTRLLVL.

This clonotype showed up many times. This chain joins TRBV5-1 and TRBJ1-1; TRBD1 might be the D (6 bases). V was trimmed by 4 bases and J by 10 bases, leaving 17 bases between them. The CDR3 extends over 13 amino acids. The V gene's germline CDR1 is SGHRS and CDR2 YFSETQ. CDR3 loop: CASSPRQASPAFF. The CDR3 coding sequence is TGCGCCAGCAGCCCGAGACAGGCCTCTCCAGCTTTCTTT. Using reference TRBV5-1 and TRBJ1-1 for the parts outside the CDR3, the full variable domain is KAGVTQTPRYLIKTRGQQVTLSCSPISGHRSVSWYQQTPGQGLQFLFEYFSETQRNKGNFPGRFSGRQFSNSRSEMNVSTLELGDSALYLCASSPRQASPAFFGQGTRLTVV.

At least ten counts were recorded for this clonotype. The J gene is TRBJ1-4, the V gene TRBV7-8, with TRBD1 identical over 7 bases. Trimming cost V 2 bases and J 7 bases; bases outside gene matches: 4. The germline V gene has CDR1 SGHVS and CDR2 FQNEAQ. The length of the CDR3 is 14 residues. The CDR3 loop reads CASSLKTGPEKLFF. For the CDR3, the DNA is TGTGCCAGCAGCTTAAAGACAGGGCCTGAAAAACTGTTTTTT.

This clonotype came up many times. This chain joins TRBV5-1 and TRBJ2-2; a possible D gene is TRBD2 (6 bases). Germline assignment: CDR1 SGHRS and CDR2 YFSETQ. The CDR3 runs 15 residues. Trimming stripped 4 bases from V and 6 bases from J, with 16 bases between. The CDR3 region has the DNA TGCGCCAGCAGCCCAGAGACTAGAGGGGCCGGGGAGCTGTTTTTT. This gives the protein CASSPETRGAGELFF.

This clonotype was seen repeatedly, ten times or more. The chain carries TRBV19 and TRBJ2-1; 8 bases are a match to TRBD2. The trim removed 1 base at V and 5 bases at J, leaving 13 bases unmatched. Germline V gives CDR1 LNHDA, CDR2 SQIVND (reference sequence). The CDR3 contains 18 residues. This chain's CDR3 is CASSIGPSGYFTHNEQFF. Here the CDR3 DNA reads TGTGCCAGTAGTATAGGCCCTAGCGGGTATTTTACTCACAATGAGCAGTTCTTC.

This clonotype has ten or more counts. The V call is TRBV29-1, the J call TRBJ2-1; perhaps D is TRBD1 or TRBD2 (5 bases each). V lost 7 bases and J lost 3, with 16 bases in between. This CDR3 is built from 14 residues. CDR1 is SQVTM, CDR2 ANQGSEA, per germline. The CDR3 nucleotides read TGCAGCGCCAGCCCCAGGGAGAGCTACAATGAGCAGTTCTTC. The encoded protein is CSASPRESYNEQFF.

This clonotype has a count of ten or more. The CDR3 here is CASSQALRGLNTEAFF. As DNA, the CDR3 is TGTGCCAGCAGCCAAGCACTCAGGGGACTGAACACTGAAGCTTTCTTT. The chain carries TRBV4-2 and TRBJ1-1; D possibly corresponds to TRBD1 (6 bases). Deletions cut 1 base from V and 0 bases from J, with 12 bases between. The CDR3 has 16 amino acids. The germline CDR1 and CDR2 sequences are LGHNA and YNFKEQ.

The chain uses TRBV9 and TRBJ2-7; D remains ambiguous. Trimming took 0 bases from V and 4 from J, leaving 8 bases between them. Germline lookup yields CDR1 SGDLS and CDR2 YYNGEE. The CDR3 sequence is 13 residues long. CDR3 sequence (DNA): TGTGCCAGCAGCGTAGACACCGGATACGAGCAGTACTTC. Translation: CASSVDTGYEQYF.

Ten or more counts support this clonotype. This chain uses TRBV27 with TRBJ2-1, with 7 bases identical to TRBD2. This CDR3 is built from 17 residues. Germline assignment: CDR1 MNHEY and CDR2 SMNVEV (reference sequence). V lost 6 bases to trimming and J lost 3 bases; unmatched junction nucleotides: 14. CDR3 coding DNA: TGTGCCAGCAGCTCAAGCCTCCTAGCGGTTTTCTACAATGAGCAGTTCTTC. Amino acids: CASSSSLLAVFYNEQFF.

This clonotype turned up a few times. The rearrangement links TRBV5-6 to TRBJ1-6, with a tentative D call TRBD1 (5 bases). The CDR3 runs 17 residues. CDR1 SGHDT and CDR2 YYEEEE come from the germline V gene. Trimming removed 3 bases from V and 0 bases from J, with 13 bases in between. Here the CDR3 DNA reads TGTGCCAGCAGCTCCAGAGGGGCGAGCTCCTATAATTCACCCCTCCACTTT. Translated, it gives CASSSRGASSYNSPLHF.